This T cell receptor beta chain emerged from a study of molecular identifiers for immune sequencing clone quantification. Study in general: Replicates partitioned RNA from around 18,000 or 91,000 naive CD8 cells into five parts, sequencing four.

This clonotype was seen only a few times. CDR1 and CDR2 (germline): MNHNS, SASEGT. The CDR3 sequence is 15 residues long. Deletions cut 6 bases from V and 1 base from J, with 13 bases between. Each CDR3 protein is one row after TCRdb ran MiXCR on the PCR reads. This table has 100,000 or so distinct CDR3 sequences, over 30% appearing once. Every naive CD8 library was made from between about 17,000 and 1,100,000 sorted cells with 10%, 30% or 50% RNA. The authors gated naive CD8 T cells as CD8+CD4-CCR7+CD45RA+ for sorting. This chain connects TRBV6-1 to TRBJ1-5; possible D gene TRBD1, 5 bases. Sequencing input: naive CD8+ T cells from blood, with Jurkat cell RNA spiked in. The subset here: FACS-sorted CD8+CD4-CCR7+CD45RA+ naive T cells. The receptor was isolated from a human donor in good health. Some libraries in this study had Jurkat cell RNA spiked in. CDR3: CASSRWGVSNQPQHF. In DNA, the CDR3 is TGTGCCAGCAGCCGCTGGGGGGTAAGCAATCAGCCCCAGCATTTT.